This entry describes one TCR beta chain. Antigen unknown. This sample was included in a study of CD8+ T cells in alopecia areata. Overall study context: Severity in treated patients was scored by percentage of scalp area affected. Overall study results and limits: Mouse data revealed clearer TCR sharing than patient data did, a gap possibly tied to HLA. Higher clonality than in normal scalp was seen in lesional scalp, especially alopecia totalis/universalis. Among the top 100, expanded CD8+ clones were significantly decreased by tofacitinib, as was scalp clonality.

RNA was extracted and reverse transcribed into cDNA as the sequencing template. Using immunoSEQ multiplex PCR, the repertoire was profiled, and TCRdb retains in-frame clones only, with some absent. The profile shows 190,000 or so clones, roughly 53% of them singletons. The CDR3 runs to 15 residues. V shed 6 bases, J shed 6 bases, and the junction held 12 bases outside the gene matches. Germline CDR1 and CDR2: MNHEY and SMNVEV (reference sequence). Stated treatment: oral pan-JAK inhibitor, 5-10 mg twice daily. The input for sequencing was CD8+ T cells sorted from blood, taken at week 24, from a patient treated with tofacitinib. The receptor was isolated from a human donor with alopecia areata. The chain couples TRBV27 to TRBJ1-2, with TRBD1 identical over 8 bases. The CDR3 here is CASRTTGAGEHGYTF. For the CDR3, the DNA is TGTGCCAGCAGGACGACAGGGGCTGGGGAACATGGCTACACCTTC.